These 27 T cell receptor beta chains share one sample of origin, sequenced in a study of memory CD4+ T cells and cytomegalovirus serostatus. The protocol was immunoSEQ multiplex PCR, while the TCRdb copy is restricted to in-frame clones and leaves out a portion. The data contain some 57,000 clones, under 80% of them singletons. The sort gate was single viable CD3+CD4+CD8-CD45RO+ cells for memory CD4+ T cells. The specimen was memory CD4+ T cells from blood. The source is an adult in good health and CMV-seronegative.

CDR3 sequence: CASSPIGTLQANYGYTF. In DNA form, the CDR3 reads TGTGCCAGCTCACCAATTGGGACCCTCCAAGCTAACTATGGCTACACCTTC. The chain has TRBV18 and TRBJ1-2, with D possibly being TRBD1 (5 bases). The CDR3 is 17 residues long. Germline assignment: CDR1 KGHSH and CDR2 LQKENI. Trimming took 2 bases from V and 0 from J, leaving 16 bases between them.

This chain connects TRBV6-5 to TRBJ2-5; TRBD1 matches at 10 bases. The length of the CDR3 is 13 residues. Trimming removed 7 bases from V and 9 bases from J; junction bases left unmatched: 8. The germline CDR1 and CDR2 sequences are MNHEY and SVGAGI. The CDR3 spells CASTPGQGLAQYF. The CDR3 DNA sequence: TGTGCCAGCACCCCGGGACAGGGGTTGGCCCAGTACTTC.

This clone was recorded only once. V is TRBV7-2 and J is TRBJ1-5; D is ambiguous. This CDR3 contains 14 residues. V dropped 4 bases and J dropped 9 bases, with 16 bases sitting between them. Germline CDR1 is SGHTA and CDR2 is FQGNSA. The CDR3 DNA is TGTGCCAGCAGCTACTCCCCGCGGTACGGGCCCCAGCATTTT. Translation: CASSYSPRYGPQHF.

The rearrangement links TRBV10-3 to TRBJ2-7; D not resolved. The CDR3 length is 12 residues. V lost 3 bases, J lost 7 bases, and 10 bases lay in between. Germline lookup yields CDR1 ENHRY and CDR2 SYGVKD. The CDR3 bases are TGTGCCATCAGTGAAGGACCTGCGGAGCAGTACTTC. This codes for CAISEGPAEQYF.

This sequence joins TRBV9 and TRBJ2-5; the match to TRBD2 covers 11 bases. The CDR3 is 15 residues long. Germline V gives CDR1 SGDLS, CDR2 YYNGEE. The trim removed 2 bases at V and 1 base at J, leaving 1 base unmatched. In DNA, the CDR3 is TGTGCCAGCAGCGTGCTAGCGGGGGGCCAAGAGACCCAGTACTTC. The encoded protein is CASSVLAGGQETQYF.

The rearrangement links TRBV5-1 to TRBJ1-6, with 8 bases aligning to TRBD1. CDR1 SGHRS and CDR2 YFSETQ come from the germline V gene. Trimming cost V 0 bases and J 6 bases; bases outside gene matches: 8. The CDR3 length is 17 residues. CDR3 region: CASSLVAGGVSNSPLHF. The CDR3 DNA reads as TGCGCCAGCAGCTTGGTGGCAGGGGGCGTCTCTAATTCACCCCTCCACTTT. Drawing the rest from reference TRBV5-1 and TRBJ1-6, the complete variable domain is KAGVTQTPRYLIKTRGQQVTLSCSPISGHRSVSWYQQTPGQGLQFLFEYFSETQRNKGNFPGRFSGRQFSNSRSEMNVSTLELGDSALYLCASSLVAGGVSNSPLHFGNGTRLTVT.

This sequence joins TRBV2 and TRBJ2-3; TRBD2 aligns across 9 bases. CDR1 SNHLY and CDR2 FYNNEI come from the germline V gene. CDR3 length equals 15 residues. Trimming at V came to 6 bases and at J to 4 bases, leaving 8 bases not matched to a gene. The CDR3 is CASRVSGSWADTQYF. The CDR3 DNA sequence: TGTGCCAGCAGGGTTAGCGGGAGTTGGGCAGATACGCAGTATTTT.

The J gene is TRBJ1-1, the V gene TRBV28; D not resolved. Trimming took 6 bases from V and 0 from J, leaving 14 bases between them. This CDR3 is 15 amino acids long. In germline, CDR1 is MDHEN, CDR2 SYDVKM. The DNA of the CDR3 is TGTGCCAGCAGGTCCCTCCCCAATTTGAACACTGAAGCTTTCTTT. Translation gives CASRSLPNLNTEAFF.

This chain uses TRBV4-1 with TRBJ1-5; D might be TRBD1 (6 bases). CDR1 and CDR2 (germline): MGHRA, YSYEKL. This CDR3 is 15 amino acids long. The V end was cut by 1 base, the J end by 5 bases, with 12 bases between. CDR3 sequence: CASSQAPDRHQPQHF. CDR3 DNA sequence: TGCGCCAGCAGCCAAGCTCCAGACAGGCATCAGCCCCAGCATTTT.

The chain is built from TRBV9 and TRBJ2-1, with D perhaps given as TRBD1 or TRBD2 (5 bases each). Germline V CDR1 and CDR2: SGDLS, YYNGEE. The V end was cut by 3 bases, the J end by 0 bases, with 16 bases between. CDR3 size: 17 residues. CDR3 in DNA: TGTGCCAGCAGCGCGGCAGGGACGGGTAGCTCCTACAATGAGCAGTTCTTC. Residues: CASSAAGTGSSYNEQFF. The variable domain in full, with the rest retrieved from reference TRBV9 and TRBJ2-1, is DSGVTQTPKHLITATGQRVTLRCSPRSGDLSVYWYQQSLDQGLQFLIQYYNGEERAKGNILERFSAQQFPDLHSELNLSSLELGDSALYFCASSAAGTGSSYNEQFFGPGTRLTVL.

The chain carries TRBV14 and TRBJ2-7, with D perhaps TRBD1 (5 bases). The CDR3 contains 17 residues. The V gene's germline CDR1 is SGHDN and CDR2 FVKESK. The germline V and J ends were trimmed by 0 bases and 7 bases, with 22 bases remaining between them. The CDR3 sequence: CASSQDQGFWTPWEQYF. CDR3 DNA sequence: TGTGCCAGCAGCCAAGATCAAGGCTTTTGGACACCGTGGGAGCAGTACTTC.

J is TRBJ1-2 and V is TRBV28; unclear D gene. V was pared by 6 bases and J by 4 bases, with 9 bases between. The CDR3 is made up of 12 amino acids. Germline values: CDR1 MDHEN, CDR2 SYDVKM. The CDR3 coding sequence is TGTGCCAGCAGGGATACAATCTATGGCTACACCTTC. Its translation is CASRDTIYGYTF.

The rearrangement links TRBV28 to TRBJ2-7; D is ambiguous. The CDR3 length is 14 residues. V was clipped by 8 bases and J by 5 bases, with 19 bases between them. The V gene's germline CDR1 is MDHEN and CDR2 SYDVKM. The CDR3 nucleotides are TGTGCCAGCCAGGCGGTAAGGGCGCCCCACGAGCAGTACTTC. Translating gives CASQAVRAPHEQYF.

The rearrangement uses TRBV2 and TRBJ2-5; a possible D gene is TRBD1 (7 bases). Trimming removed 6 bases at V and 3 bases at J, with 14 bases between. This CDR3 spans 14 amino acids. Germline V lookup: CDR1 SNHLY, CDR2 FYNNEI. Written as DNA, the CDR3 is TGTGCCAGCAGCGCGGGACAGCTAAAAGAGACCCAGTACTTC. It is translated as CASSAGQLKETQYF.

V is TRBV7-2 and J is TRBJ2-7; 7 bases align to TRBD1. The V gene's germline CDR1 is SGHTA and CDR2 FQGNSA. Losses at the gene ends were 5 bases for V and 2 bases for J; bases not matched to a gene: 3. CDR3 length: 13 residues. The DNA of the CDR3 is TGTGCCAGCAGCAAGGGACAGACCTACGAGCAGTACTTC. It specifies CASSKGQTYEQYF.

The V gene is TRBV4-1, the J gene TRBJ1-6; D gene uncertain. V lost 5 bases and J lost 5, with 19 bases in between. The CDR3 has 17 amino acids. Looked up from germline, CDR1 is MGHRA and CDR2 is YSYEKL. CDR3 residues: CASSYGSGFWDNSPLHF. DNA of the CDR3: TGCGCCAGCAGCTACGGGTCGGGGTTTTGGGATAATTCACCCCTCCACTTT.

This clone was detected a few times. This chain links TRBV2 with TRBJ2-1; 8 nucleotides line up with TRBD2. V lost 5 bases, J lost 2 bases, and 5 bases stayed unmatched. This CDR3 has 15 residues. Germline V gene sequence: CDR1 SNHLY, CDR2 FYNNEI. CDR3 coding DNA: TGTGCCAGCAGTCCCAGCGGGAGTGCCTACAATGAGCAGTTCTTC. This translates into CASSPSGSAYNEQFF.

The V and J genes are TRBV29-1 and TRBJ1-1; 9 bases align to TRBD1. Germline loops: CDR1 SQVTM, CDR2 ANQGSEA. V was pared by 6 bases and J by 0 bases, with 5 bases of the junction left unmatched. This CDR3 spans 14 amino acids. The chain's CDR3 is CSVTWTGVNTEAFF. In DNA, the CDR3 is TGCAGCGTCACGTGGACAGGGGTGAACACTGAAGCTTTCTTT.

The CDR3 DNA reads TGCGCCAGCAGCCAAGGCTCTACCGGTTCACCCCTCCACTTT. Amino acids: CASSQGSTGSPLHF. The chain carries TRBV4-1 and TRBJ1-6; D call uncertain. Germline values: CDR1 MGHRA, CDR2 YSYEKL. V was shortened by 1 base and J by 9 bases, with 10 bases between the two germline ends. The CDR3 is 14 amino acids.

The chain links TRBV6-5 to TRBJ1-3, with 10 bases matching TRBD1. The CDR3 is made up of 15 amino acids. V dropped 6 bases and J dropped 2; count of bases not matched to a gene: 4. Germline lookup yields CDR1 MNHEY and CDR2 SVGAGI. In DNA, the CDR3 is TGTGCCAGCAGCCGACAGGGGGCTACTGGAAACACCATATATTTT. This gives the protein CASSRQGATGNTIYF.

There are a few counts of this clone. The chain couples TRBV19 to TRBJ2-2; either TRBD1 or TRBD2 may supply D (6 bases each). Trimming pared 7 bases from V and 6 bases from J, leaving 21 bases between. This CDR3 contains 16 residues. CDR1 is LNHDA, CDR2 SQIVND, per germline (reference sequence). The CDR3 is CASTKRGTSIPGELFF. The CDR3 DNA reads as TGTGCCAGTACGAAGAGGGGGACTTCTATTCCCGGGGAGCTGTTTTTT.

V gene TRBV30 combines with J gene TRBJ1-6; 8 nucleotides agree with TRBD1. Germline CDR1 and CDR2: GTSNPN and SVGIG (reference sequence). CDR3 length: 15 residues. J lost 7 bases, V lost 0 bases, and 5 bases had no gene match. The CDR3 loop is CAWSVRTGGNSPLHF. CDR3 sequence (DNA): TGTGCCTGGAGTGTACGTACAGGGGGAAATTCACCCCTCCACTTT.

This rearrangement joins TRBV28 to TRBJ1-1; D is perhaps TRBD1 (5 bases). CDR1 and CDR2 from the germline V gene are MDHEN and SYDVKM. The V end lost 6 bases, the J end lost 4 bases, and 12 bases lay between the germline ends. The CDR3 contains 13 residues. CDR3 sequence: CASSRRVSTEAFF. The CDR3 DNA reads as TGTGCCAGCAGCCGCAGGGTAAGCACTGAAGCTTTCTTT.

The chain couples TRBV5-1 to TRBJ1-1, with D hard to call. Germline CDR1 reads SGHRS; CDR2 reads YFSETQ. CDR3 length equals 15 residues. V shed 4 bases and J shed 1 base, with 14 bases lying between them. CDR3 in DNA: TGCGCCAGCAGCCCTGCACAGATCTCGAACACTGAAGCTTTCTTT. This encodes CASSPAQISNTEAFF.

The chain combines TRBV2 with TRBJ1-5; TRBD1 is a possible D gene (5 bases). The CDR3 loop spans 13 amino acids. V shed 4 bases and J shed 7 bases, with 11 bases lying between them. Germline V gene data show CDR1 as SNHLY and CDR2 as FYNNEI. CDR3 coding DNA: TGTGCCAGCAGTGGAGGTAGGGGCCAGCCCCAGCATTTT. Translating it yields CASSGGRGQPQHF.

The chain couples TRBV28 to TRBJ1-3; no clear D. Per the germline V gene, CDR1 is MDHEN and CDR2 is SYDVKM. V lost 2 bases, J lost 0 bases, and 11 bases lay in between. This CDR3 spans 16 amino acids. The CDR3 region is CASSLPGAYSGNTIYF. The CDR3 DNA is TGTGCCAGCAGTTTACCGGGAGCTTACTCTGGAAACACCATATATTTT.

This rearrangement joins TRBV2 to TRBJ2-5; D ambiguous. V was shortened by 2 bases and J by 5 bases, with 6 bases between the two germline ends. Germline CDR1 is SNHLY and CDR2 is FYNNEI. The CDR3 is 12 residues long. The CDR3 here is CASSEYWETQYF. CDR3 nucleotide sequence: TGTGCCAGCAGTGAATACTGGGAGACCCAGTACTTC.